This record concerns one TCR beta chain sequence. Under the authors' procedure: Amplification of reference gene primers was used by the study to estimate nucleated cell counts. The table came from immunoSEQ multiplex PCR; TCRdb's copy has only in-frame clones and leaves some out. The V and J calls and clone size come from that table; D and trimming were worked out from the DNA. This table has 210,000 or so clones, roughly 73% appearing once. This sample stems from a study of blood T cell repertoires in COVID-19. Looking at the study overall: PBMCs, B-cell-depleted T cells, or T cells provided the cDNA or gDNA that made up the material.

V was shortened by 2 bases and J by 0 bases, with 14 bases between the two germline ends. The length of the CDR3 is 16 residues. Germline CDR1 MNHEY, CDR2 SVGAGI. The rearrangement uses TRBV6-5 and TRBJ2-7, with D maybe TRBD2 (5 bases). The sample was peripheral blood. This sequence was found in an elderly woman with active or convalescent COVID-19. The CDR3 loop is CASSYGSPAISYEQYF. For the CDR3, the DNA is TGTGCCAGCAGTTACGGGAGCCCAGCGATCTCCTACGAGCAGTACTTC.